This T cell receptor (beta chain) emerged from a study of T-cell memory formation after mild COVID-19. Broader study findings: There were some responding clones in pre-infection memory, which suggested that cross-reactive memory had joined.

Remarks on this clonotype: Its antigen is currently unknown.

Germline CDR1 and CDR2: SEHNR and FQNEAQ (reference sequence). CDR3 length equals 15 residues. With V trimmed by 6 bases and J by 6 bases, 11 bases remained unmatched. TCRdb fed the 5' RACE reads into MiXCR, producing one record per CDR3 protein. The data contain fewer than 700,000 distinct CDR3 sequences, about a sixth of them singletons. The chain has TRBV7-9 and TRBJ2-1; 7 nucleotides align to TRBD2. The receptor comes from an adult woman who had mild COVID-19 (a few samples of this study predate the infection). Cell type and time point are not known. Sequencing was done on a sample of PBMCs or a T cell subset sorted from them (not recorded which). CDR3 DNA: TGTGCCAGCAGTCCACTAGCGTCCCGTGGCAATGAGCAGTTCTTC. Translated, it gives CASSPLASRGNEQFF.